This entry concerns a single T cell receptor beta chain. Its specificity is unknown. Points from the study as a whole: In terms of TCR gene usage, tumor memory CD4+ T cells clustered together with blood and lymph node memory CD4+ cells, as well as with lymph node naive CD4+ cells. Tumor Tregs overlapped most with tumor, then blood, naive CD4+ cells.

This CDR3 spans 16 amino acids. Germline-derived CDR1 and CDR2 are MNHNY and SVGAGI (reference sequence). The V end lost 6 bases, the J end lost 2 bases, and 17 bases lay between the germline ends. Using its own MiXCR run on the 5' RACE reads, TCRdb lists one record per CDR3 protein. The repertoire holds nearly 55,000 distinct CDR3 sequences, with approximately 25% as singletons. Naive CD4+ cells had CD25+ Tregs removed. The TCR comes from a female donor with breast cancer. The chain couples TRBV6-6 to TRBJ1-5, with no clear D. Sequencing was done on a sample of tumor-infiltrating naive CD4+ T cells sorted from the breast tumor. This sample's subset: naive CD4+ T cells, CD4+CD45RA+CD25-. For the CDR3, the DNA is TGTGCCAGCAGGCCCCTCCACCTGTCGGGCAATCAGCCCCAGCATTTT. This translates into CASRPLHLSGNQPQHF.